This record concerns one T cell receptor (beta chain) sequence. The record originates from a study of blood T cell repertoires in COVID-19. About the research overall: From the United States, Italy and Spain came samples of acute and convalescent COVID-19.

Per the original data handling: From reference gene primer amplification, estimates of nucleated cell counts were derived. Data came from immunoSEQ multiplex PCR; TCRdb stores just in-frame clones and leaves some out. That table supplies the V and J calls and clone size; D and trimming were determined from the DNA. This sample has some 150,000 clones, with approximately 82% found just once. The sample consisted of peripheral blood. The receptor was derived from a woman between 50 and 59 years old with acute or convalescent COVID-19.

In DNA, the CDR3 is TGTGCCAGCAGTTTCGCGGGGAGGGGCACAGATACGCAGTATTTT. Translated: CASSFAGRGTDTQYF. This chain uses TRBV28 with TRBJ2-3; 7 bases agree with TRBD2. The CDR3 contains 15 residues. The V gene end was trimmed by 3 bases and the J gene end by 1 base; junction bases not matched to a gene: 4. The germline gives CDR1 MDHEN, CDR2 SYDVKM.